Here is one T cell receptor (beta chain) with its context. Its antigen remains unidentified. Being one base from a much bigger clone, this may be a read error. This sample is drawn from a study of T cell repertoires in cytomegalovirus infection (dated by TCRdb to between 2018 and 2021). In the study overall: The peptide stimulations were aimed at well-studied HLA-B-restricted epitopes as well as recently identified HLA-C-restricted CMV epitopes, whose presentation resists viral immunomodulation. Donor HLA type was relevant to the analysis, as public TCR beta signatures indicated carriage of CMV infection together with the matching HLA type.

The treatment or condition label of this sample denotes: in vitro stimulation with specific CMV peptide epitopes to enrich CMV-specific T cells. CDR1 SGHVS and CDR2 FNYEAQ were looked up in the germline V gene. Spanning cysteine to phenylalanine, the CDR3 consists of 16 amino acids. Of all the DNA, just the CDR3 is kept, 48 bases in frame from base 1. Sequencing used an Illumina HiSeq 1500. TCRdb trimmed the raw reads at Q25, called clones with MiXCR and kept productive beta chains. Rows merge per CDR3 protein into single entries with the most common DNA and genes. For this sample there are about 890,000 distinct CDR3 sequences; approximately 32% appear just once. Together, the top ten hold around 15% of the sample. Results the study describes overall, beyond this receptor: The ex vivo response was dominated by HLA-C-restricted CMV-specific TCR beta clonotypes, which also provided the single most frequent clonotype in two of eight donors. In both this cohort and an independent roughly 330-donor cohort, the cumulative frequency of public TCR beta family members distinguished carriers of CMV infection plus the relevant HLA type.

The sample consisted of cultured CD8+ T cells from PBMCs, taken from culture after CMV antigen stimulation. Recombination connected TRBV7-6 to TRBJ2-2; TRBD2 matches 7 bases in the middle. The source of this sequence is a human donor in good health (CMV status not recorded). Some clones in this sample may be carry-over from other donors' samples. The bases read TGTGTCAGCAGCCCCAGCGGGACCACGAACACCGGGGAGCTGTTTTTT. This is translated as CVSSPSGTTNTGELFF.